One and the same sample provided the 3 T cell receptor beta chains below, sequenced in a study of vaccination effects on CD4 cells after COVID-19. No antigen is known for these receptors. Antigen-specific CD4+ T cells were expanded with viral peptide pools in the ViraFEST assay before sequencing. Isolation of CD4+ T cells took place after about ten days of culture. Participants each got two BNT162b2 or mRNA-1273 vaccine doses. Produced via immunoSEQ multiplex PCR; TCRdb's table is partial and in-frame only. Of approximately 65,000 clones listed, around 70% are singletons. This specimen was CD4+ T cells from PBMCs cultured with HCoV-229E spike peptides, taken after COVID-19 vaccination. Receptor source: a human donor who received a COVID-19 vaccine.

This clone was counted once. J is TRBJ1-2 and V is TRBV28; D might be TRBD1 (5 bases). The length of the CDR3 is 13 residues. Trimming removed 3 bases at V and 6 bases at J, with 11 bases between. The germline V gene encodes CDR1 MDHEN and CDR2 SYDVKM. This CDR3 is CASSFRGGDGYTF. CDR3 sequence (DNA): TGTGCCAGCAGTTTTAGGGGTGGGGATGGCTACACCTTC.

The table lists this clone with a count of one. The chain is built from TRBV7-2 and TRBJ2-1; weak D call: TRBD2 (6 bases). This CDR3 comprises 14 residues. Germline V gene data show CDR1 as SGHTA and CDR2 as FQGNSA. Trimming shortened V by 5 bases and J by 6 bases, and 14 bases separated the two germline ends. As DNA, the CDR3 is TGTGCCAGCAGCACGGACTATGGCCGCAATGAGCAGTTCTTC. Its protein product is CASSTDYGRNEQFF.

By proportion, this clone is medium-sized. The chain joins TRBV3-1 (or the pseudogene TRBV3-2) to TRBJ1-1; perhaps TRBD1 as D (6 bases). Germline assignment: CDR1 LGHDT and CDR2 YNNKEL (reference sequence). CDR3 size: 14 residues. V shed 3 bases and J shed 1 base, with 9 bases lying between them. CDR3 DNA sequence: TGTGCCAGCAGCCACGACAGGAGGAACACTGAAGCTTTCTTT. It specifies CASSHDRRNTEAFF.